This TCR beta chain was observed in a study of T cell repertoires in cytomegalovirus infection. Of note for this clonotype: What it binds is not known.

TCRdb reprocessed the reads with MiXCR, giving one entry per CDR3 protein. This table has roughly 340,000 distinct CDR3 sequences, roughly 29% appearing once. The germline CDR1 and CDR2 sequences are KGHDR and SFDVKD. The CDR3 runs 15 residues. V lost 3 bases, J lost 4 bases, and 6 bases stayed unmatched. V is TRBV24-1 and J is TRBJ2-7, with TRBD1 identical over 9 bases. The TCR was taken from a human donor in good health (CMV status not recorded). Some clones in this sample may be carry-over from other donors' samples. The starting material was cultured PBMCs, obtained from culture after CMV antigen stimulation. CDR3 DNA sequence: TGTGCCACCAGTGATACCGGACAGGGGAAGTACGAGCAGTACTTC. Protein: CATSDTGQGKYEQYF.